The entry that follows covers one TCR beta chain sequence. Its specificity is unknown. This entry belongs to a study of long-term antiretroviral therapy in people with HIV. The germline V gene encodes CDR1 SNHLY and CDR2 FYNNEI. The CDR3 is made up of 13 amino acids. The ends were cut back, 7 bases at V and 1 base at J, with 10 bases in the middle. Findings and limits, study-wide: Pre-ART expanded TRB clones stayed dominant throughout, though often decreasing after ART.

The libraries were made with immunoSEQ v3.0 at survey level. Method: immunoSEQ multiplex PCR; TCRdb's copy keeps in-frame clones and lacks some. Here the sample spans some 26,000 clones, roughly 80% being singletons. The chain combines TRBV2 with TRBJ1-1, with TRBD1 as a possible D gene (5 bases). The TCR was taken from a man aged 45-65 years with HIV. The input for sequencing was unsorted PBMCs, taken 2.9 years after starting antiretroviral therapy. CDR3 residues: CASKGKANTEAFF. The DNA of the CDR3 is TGTGCCAGCAAGGGGAAAGCGAACACTGAAGCTTTCTTT.